The 15 T cell receptor beta chains presented below share a single source sample, sequenced in a study of CD8+ T cells in alopecia areata. Reverse transcription of extracted RNA yielded cDNA, which provided the sequencing template. Profiling relied on immunoSEQ multiplex PCR, and the TCRdb table lists in-frame clones only, not all of them. The sample has 100,000 to 120,000 clones, almost 60% seen once. Sequencing was performed on CD8+ T cells sorted from blood. The receptors stem from a human donor in good health.

This chain joins TRBV14 and TRBJ2-5; D not resolved. CDR3 length equals 12 residues. Per germline, CDR1 SGHDN and CDR2 FVKESK. V was cut by 1 base and J by 7 bases, with 7 bases left in between. The CDR3 DNA is TGTGCCAGCAGCCAAGCTTTGAGGACCCAGTACTTC. Amino acids: CASSQALRTQYF.

The CDR3 loop reads CASTGPPPNYGYTF. Written as DNA, the CDR3 is TGCGCCAGCACCGGCCCTCCCCCTAACTATGGCTACACCTTC. This rearrangement joins TRBV5-1 to TRBJ1-2; no clear D gene. Germline V CDR1 and CDR2: SGHRS, YFSETQ. The CDR3 covers 14 residues. V was clipped by 6 bases and J by 0 bases, with 12 bases between them.

This clone was observed at least ten times. The chain links TRBV27 to TRBJ2-3; 9 bases are shared with TRBD2. The CDR3 runs to 17 residues. With 2 bases clipped from V and 2 bases from J, the junction kept 8 bases outside the gene matches. Germline V gene lookup returns CDR1 MNHEY and CDR2 SMNVEV (reference sequence). The CDR3 loop reads CASSLIPSGGITDTQYF. CDR3 coding DNA: TGTGCCAGCAGTTTAATCCCCAGCGGGGGGATCACAGATACGCAGTATTTT.

DNA for the CDR3: TGTGCCAGCAGCTTGGTAACGGAAAATTCACCCCTCCACTTT. Translated: CASSLVTENSPLHF. The V call is TRBV5-4, the J call TRBJ1-6, with D hard to call. Trimming pared 0 bases from V and 7 bases from J, leaving 8 bases between. The CDR3 is 14 amino acids. CDR1 SGHNT and CDR2 YYREEE come from the germline V gene (reference sequence). Full variable domain (rest looked up from reference TRBV5-4 and TRBJ1-6): ETGVTQSPTHLIKTRGQQVTLRCSSQSGHNTVSWYQQALGQGPQFIFQYYREEENGRGNFPPRFSGLQFPNYSSELNVNALELDDSALYLCASSLVTENSPLHFGNGTRLTVT.

The chain carries TRBV5-1 and TRBJ1-5; D gene ambiguous. Germline V gene sequence: CDR1 SGHRS, CDR2 YFSETQ. The CDR3 is 14 amino acids. V was pared by 4 bases and J by 2 bases, with 10 bases between. The chain's CDR3 is CASSVGSGNQPQHF. CDR3 bases: TGCGCCAGCAGCGTAGGGAGTGGCAATCAGCCCCAGCATTTT. The full variable domain, completed using reference TRBV5-1 and TRBJ1-5, is KAGVTQTPRYLIKTRGQQVTLSCSPISGHRSVSWYQQTPGQGLQFLFEYFSETQRNKGNFPGRFSGRQFSNSRSEMNVSTLELGDSALYLCASSVGSGNQPQHFGDGTRLSIL.

The rearrangement joins TRBV28 to TRBJ1-2; D is unclear. The CDR3 spans 14 residues. Germline-derived CDR1 and CDR2 are MDHEN and SYDVKM. Trimming left V 1 base short and J 0 bases short, with 6 bases between. In nucleotides, the CDR3 is TGTGCCAGCAGTTTATTTAAGGCTAACTATGGCTACACCTTC. Its protein is CASSLFKANYGYTF.

This clone was counted a few times. CDR3 amino acids: CASGGDAEKLFF. The CDR3 coding sequence is TGTGCCAGCGGGGGGGACGCAGAAAAACTGTTTTTT. The rearrangement joins TRBV9 to TRBJ1-4; D possibly corresponds to TRBD1 (5 bases). CDR1 is SGDLS and CDR2 is YYNGEE in the germline V gene. V lost 7 bases and J lost 8, with 12 bases in between. The CDR3 is 12 residues long.

The gene calls are TRBV15 and TRBJ2-7; 9 bases are shared with TRBD1. Trimming at V came to 3 bases and at J to 4 bases, leaving 4 bases not matched to a gene. CDR1 LNHNV and CDR2 YYDKDF come from the germline V gene (reference sequence). The CDR3 is 14 residues long. CDR3 in DNA: TGTGCCACCAGCAGGGACAGGGGTTTTTACGAGCAGTACTTC. It yields the protein CATSRDRGFYEQYF.

The CDR3 DNA is TGTGCCAGCAGTTTATTAGGGTCCAATTCACCCCTCCACTTT. Translating it yields CASSLLGSNSPLHF. The chain combines TRBV27 with TRBJ1-6; unclear D gene. From germline, CDR1 is MNHEY and CDR2 SMNVEV (reference sequence). This CDR3 has 14 residues. V was pared by 1 base and J by 7 bases, with 8 bases between.

This clone has just one count. V gene TRBV5-1 combines with J gene TRBJ2-7, with D possibly being TRBD1 (6 bases). With 0 bases removed from V and 6 bases from J, the gap between germline ends came to 13 bases. Germline CDR1 SGHRS, CDR2 YFSETQ. The CDR3 covers 14 residues. CDR3 sequence: CASSLEIQGVEQYF. The CDR3 DNA reads TGCGCCAGCAGCTTGGAGATACAGGGCGTCGAGCAGTACTTC. The whole variable domain, filled in from reference TRBV5-1 and TRBJ2-7, reads KAGVTQTPRYLIKTRGQQVTLSCSPISGHRSVSWYQQTPGQGLQFLFEYFSETQRNKGNFPGRFSGRQFSNSRSEMNVSTLELGDSALYLCASSLEIQGVEQYFGPGTRLTVT.

This chain links TRBV10-3 with TRBJ2-1; no clear D gene. CDR1 and CDR2 (germline): ENHRY, SYGVKD. The length of the CDR3 is 11 residues. Trimming left V 11 bases short and J 8 bases short, with 13 bases between. The CDR3 protein is CAVSPGHEQFF. CDR3 DNA: TGTGCCGTGTCCCCCGGGCATGAGCAGTTCTTC.

This clone was observed a few times. The chain employs TRBV6-5 and TRBJ2-2, with D unclear. The germline V gene encodes CDR1 MNHEY and CDR2 SVGAGI. This CDR3 has 13 amino acids. V was trimmed by 2 bases and J by 8 bases, leaving 9 bases between them. The CDR3 nucleotides are TGTGCCAGCAGTTACGAGGCTTGGGGGGAGCTGTTTTTT. Translation: CASSYEAWGELFF.

This chain connects TRBV2 to TRBJ2-3; D not certain. The germline V gene encodes CDR1 SNHLY and CDR2 FYNNEI. Trimming cost V 2 bases and J 0 bases, with 9 bases left between them. There are 15 residues in the CDR3. In nucleotides, the CDR3 is TGTGCCAGCAGTGAAACCTCATCTAGCACAGATACGCAGTATTTT. Protein sequence: CASSETSSSTDTQYF. The full variable domain, rest sourced from reference TRBV2 and TRBJ2-3, is EPEVTQTPSHQVTQMGQEVILRCVPISNHLYFYWYRQILGQKVEFLVSFYNNEISEKSEIFDDQFSVERPDGSNFTLKIRSTKLEDSAMYFCASSETSSSTDTQYFGPGTRLTVL.

V is TRBV28 and J is TRBJ1-2, with 7 bases lining up with TRBD1. This CDR3 has 14 amino acids. Germline lookup yields CDR1 MDHEN and CDR2 SYDVKM. The junction had 13 bases not matched to a gene; V was cut back by 10 bases and J by 5 bases. The CDR3 protein is CATYDRDERYGYTF. CDR3 DNA sequence: TGTGCCACCTATGACAGGGATGAAAGATATGGCTACACCTTC.

This rearrangement joins TRBV2 to TRBJ2-5; D may be TRBD1 or TRBD2 (5 bases each). Trimming cost V 4 bases and J 5 bases, with 11 bases left between them. Germline values: CDR1 SNHLY, CDR2 FYNNEI. The CDR3 loop spans 13 amino acids. The chain's CDR3 is CASSGDGGETQYF. The DNA for the CDR3 is TGTGCCAGCAGTGGGGACGGTGGGGAGACCCAGTACTTC.